These T cell receptor beta chains were read from a single sample in a study of blood T cell repertoires in COVID-19. Sequenced by immunoSEQ multiplex PCR; TCRdb stores in-frame clones only, minus some. The sample contains a few hundred thousand clones, about 88% of which appear only once. Sequences were obtained from PBMCs or T cells enriched from blood (not recorded which). All receptors come from a woman aged 50 to 60 who had been exposed to COVID-19. Each CDR3 is given with its conserved first and last residue.

j_call v_call cdr3_aa
TRBJ2-7 TRBV21-1 CASSKERWSSYEQYF
TRBJ2-1 TRBV6-1 CASSEVGRTGIGEQFF
TRBJ1-3 TRBV28 CASSLSPYAGNTIYF
TRBJ1-2 TRBV12-3/TRBV12-4 CASSYVRGNGYTF
TRBJ2-1 TRBV27 CASSLVQDSYNEQFF
TRBJ1-2 TRBV12-5 CASGLGGQTHNYGYTF
TRBJ1-1 TRBV2 CASSEPSGNTEAFF
TRBJ2-3 TRBV5-4 CASSLASGGATDTQYF
TRBJ2-1 TRBV7-5 CARSFEYAASSYNEQFF
TRBJ2-7 TRBV6-1 CASSEWGTGGYEQYF
TRBJ2-7 TRBV21-1 CASAWRPGGYEQYF
TRBJ2-1 TRBV6-5 CASSTRDRTEQFF
TRBJ1-3 TRBV10-3 CATQRGNNGGNTIYF
TRBJ2-5 TRBV20-1 CSGRGQETQYF
TRBJ2-5 TRBV7-9 CASSLGAVFETQYF
TRBJ1-4 TRBV11-2 CASSSRNGEKLFF
TRBJ1-2 TRBV9 CASSQLPGGANYGYTF
TRBJ2-3 TRBV27 CASSPTSGTDTQYF
TRBJ2-2 TRBV9 CASSASGGARELFF
TRBJ1-1 TRBV7-3 CASSVEGQGNTEAFF
TRBJ2-2 TRBV18 CASSPLQDTGELFF
TRBJ2-5 TRBV6-6 CASRAGDPRETQYF
TRBJ2-3 TRBV2 CASSPDFPDTQYF
TRBJ2-3 TRBV6-5 CASSYGARGRTDTQYF
TRBJ1-1 TRBV18 CASSPSGGPLNTEAFF
TRBJ1-1 TRBV19 CASSSRQGLHSTEAFF
TRBJ1-1 TRBV2 CASSPSRPLNTEAFF
TRBJ1-2 TRBV6-6 CASGRPGTGLGDGYTF
TRBJ1-6 TRBV7-8 CASSSGQVISPLHF
TRBJ2-1 TRBV27 CASRKPGQGSNNEQFF
TRBJ1-2 TRBV7-9 CASSLSSELLGQLGYGYTF
TRBJ1-2 TRBV20-1 CSASQDRVYGYTF
TRBJ1-2 TRBV14 CASSQAQHYGYTF
TRBJ2-1 TRBV24-1 CAAGETGRDEQFF
TRBJ1-5 TRBV19 CASSIGGGEGQPQHF
TRBJ2-2 TRBV19 CASSMRENGELFF
TRBJ2-2 TRBV12-3/TRBV12-4 CASTWRDTGELFF
TRBJ1-3 TRBV28 CASSSPGQPSGNTIYF
TRBJ2-1 TRBV3-1/TRBV3-2 CASSQVQGAGEQFF